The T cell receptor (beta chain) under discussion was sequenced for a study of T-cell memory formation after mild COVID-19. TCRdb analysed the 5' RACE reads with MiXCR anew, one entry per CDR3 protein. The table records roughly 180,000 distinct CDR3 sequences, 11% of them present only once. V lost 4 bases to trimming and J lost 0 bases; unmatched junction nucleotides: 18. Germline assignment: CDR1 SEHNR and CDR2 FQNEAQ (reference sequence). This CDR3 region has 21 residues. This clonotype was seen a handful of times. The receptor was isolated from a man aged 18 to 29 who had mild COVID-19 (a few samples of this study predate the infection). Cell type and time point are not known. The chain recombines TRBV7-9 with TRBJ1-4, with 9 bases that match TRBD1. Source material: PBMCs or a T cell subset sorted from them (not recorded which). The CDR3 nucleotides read TGTGCCAGCAGCTCTTACACCGGGACAGGGACTACCCCCACAACTAATGAAAAACTGTTTTTT. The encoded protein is CASSSYTGTGTTPTTNEKLFF.